The text below deals with one T cell receptor (beta chain). Its target is not known. One end of the junction is discordant with germline, which a read error may explain. Multiplex touch-down PCR with TRB-A/B primers amplified rearranged V-D-J TRB sequences. TCRdb used MiXCR to reprocess the multiplex PCR reads, holding one entry per CDR3 protein. The sample holds 4,000 to 6,000 distinct CDR3 sequences, 30% to 40% seen once. These data belong to a study of T cell repertoires in aging, cancer and after chemotherapy. TCR beta rearrangements were amplified from peripheral blood genomic DNA. Study findings and constraints: In each cancer cohort, median generation probability increased across chemotherapy, suggesting thymic output rebounded.

The CDR3 consists of 16 residues. This sequence was found in a human donor with a blood cancer. The specimen sequenced was blood. The chain couples TRBV12-3 or TRBV12-4 to TRBJ2-3; possibly TRBD1 for D (6 bases). The CDR3 loop is CAISESKGVISDTQYF. CDR3 coding DNA: TGTGCCATCAGTGAGTCCAAGGGGGTTATTTCAGATACGCAGTATTTT.